This passage covers 10 T cell receptor beta chains from one sample sequenced in a study of TIL therapy for anti-PD-1-resistant metastatic lung cancer. Sequencing used immunoSEQ v3. The data were produced by immunoSEQ multiplex PCR, yet TCRdb's version contains in-frame clones alone and is incomplete. The data hold about 50,000 clones, with around 85% observed a single time. The time point: pre-treatment sample, taken before nivolumab and TIL therapy. The material sequenced was blood, taken at baseline. The receptors originated from a person aged 25-80 years with non-small cell lung cancer.

This chain joins TRBV11-2 and TRBJ2-3; 7 bases fit TRBD2. The CDR3 spans 17 residues. CDR1 is SGHAT and CDR2 is FQNNGV in the germline V gene. Unmatched junction bases numbered 14, after V lost 5 bases and J lost 3 bases. The CDR3 region has the DNA TGTGCCAGCAGCGTCGCGTTGAGAGGGAGGGGTACAGATACGCAGTATTTT. Residues: CASSVALRGRGTDTQYF.

In the case of this clone: Other DNA sequences from this sample encode an identical CDR3 as well. The rearrangement links TRBV3-1 (or the pseudogene TRBV3-2) to TRBJ2-7; D call uncertain. CDR1 LGHDT and CDR2 YNNKEL come from the germline V gene (reference sequence). The CDR3 covers 11 residues. V was shortened by 1 base and J by 4 bases, with 2 bases between the two germline ends. CDR3 nucleotide sequence: TGTGCCAGCAGCCAAGGTTACGAGCAGTACTTC. Protein: CASSQGYEQYF.

The V and J genes are TRBV10-2 and TRBJ2-3; perhaps D is TRBD1 or TRBD2 (6 bases each). Trimming cost V 3 bases and J 2 bases, with 15 bases left between them. The CDR3 is 16 residues long. Germline CDR1 is WSHSY and CDR2 is SAAADI. This CDR3 is CASSDSPEGVTDTQYF. CDR3 nucleotide sequence: TGCGCCAGCAGTGATTCACCGGAGGGGGTCACAGATACGCAGTATTTT.

The V call is TRBV3-1 (or the pseudogene TRBV3-2), the J call TRBJ1-1; D ambiguous. The germline V gene encodes CDR1 LGHDT and CDR2 YNNKEL (reference sequence). This CDR3 spans 12 amino acids. V was trimmed by 0 bases and J by 5 bases, leaving 4 bases between them. CDR3 in amino acids: CASSQDATEAFF. In DNA form, the CDR3 reads TGTGCCAGCAGCCAAGATGCGACTGAAGCTTTCTTT.

Only one count was recorded for this clone. This rearrangement joins TRBV7-9 to TRBJ2-7, with unresolved D. Trimming stripped 2 bases from V and 7 bases from J, with 18 bases between. Germline CDR1 and CDR2: SEHNR and FQNEAQ (reference sequence). The length of the CDR3 is 15 residues. The CDR3 spells CASSLILGPMGEQYF. CDR3 nucleotide sequence: TGTGCCAGCAGCTTAATCTTGGGCCCAATGGGGGAGCAGTACTTC.

The rearrangement uses TRBV10-3 and TRBJ1-2; D is ambiguous. Between the trimmed V and J ends, which lost 4 bases and 4 bases, there was a span of 4 bases. CDR1 and CDR2 (germline): ENHRY, SYGVKD. This CDR3 comprises 11 residues. The CDR3 DNA reads TGTGCCATCAGTGTAGGCTATGGCTACACCTTC. Protein sequence: CAISVGYGYTF.

This clone was recorded only once. The chain recombines TRBV18 with TRBJ2-2; 7 positions agree with TRBD1. CDR1 is KGHSH, CDR2 LQKENI, per germline. This CDR3 comprises 15 residues. V trimming: 2 bases; J trimming: 1 base; junction bases outside the gene matches: 1. CDR3 in DNA: TGTGCCAGCTCACCAGGGACAGTGAACACCGGGGAGCTGTTTTTT. The encoded protein is CASSPGTVNTGELFF.

The rearrangement joins TRBV5-1 to TRBJ2-5, with 14 bases aligning to TRBD2. The CDR3 spans 17 residues. V gave up 0 bases and J gave up 5 bases; unmatched junction bases: 6. CDR1 is SGHRS, CDR2 YFSETQ, per germline. CDR3 nucleotide sequence: TGCGCCAGCAGCTTGGTGGGGACTAGCGGGAGCGGCGAGACCCAGTACTTC. It specifies CASSLVGTSGSGETQYF.

CDR3 sequence reads: CAWSTGPNTGELFF. CDR3 in DNA: TGTGCCTGGAGTACTGGGCCCAACACCGGGGAGCTGTTTTTT. This chain connects TRBV30 to TRBJ2-2, with D unclear. V was shortened by 2 bases and J by 2 bases, with 9 bases between the two germline ends. CDR3 size: 14 residues. CDR1 and CDR2 from the germline V gene are GTSNPN and SVGIG (reference sequence).

V usage is TRBV5-6 and J usage is TRBJ2-3; D may be TRBD2 (6 bases). V lost 8 bases and J lost 2, with 12 bases in between. This CDR3 is built from 13 residues. Germline lookup yields CDR1 SGHDT and CDR2 YYEEEE. Here the CDR3 DNA reads TGTGCCAGTTCGGGGGACCACACAGATACGCAGTATTTT. It encodes CASSGDHTDTQYF. The complete variable domain, with remaining parts taken from reference TRBV5-6 and TRBJ2-3, reads DAGVTQSPTHLIKTRGQQVTLRCSPKSGHDTVSWYQQALGQGPQFIFQYYEEEERQRGNFPDRFSGHQFPNYSSELNVNALLLGDSALYLCASSGDHTDTQYFGPGTRLTVL.